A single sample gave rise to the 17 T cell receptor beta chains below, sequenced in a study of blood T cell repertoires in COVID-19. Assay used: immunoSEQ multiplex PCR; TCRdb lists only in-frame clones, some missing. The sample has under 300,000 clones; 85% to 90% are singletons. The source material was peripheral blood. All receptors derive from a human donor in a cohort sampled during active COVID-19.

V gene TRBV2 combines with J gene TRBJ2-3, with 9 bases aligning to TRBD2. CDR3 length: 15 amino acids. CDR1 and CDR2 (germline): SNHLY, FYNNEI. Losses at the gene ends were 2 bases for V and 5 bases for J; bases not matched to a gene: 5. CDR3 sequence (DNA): TGTGCCAGCAGTGAACTTAGCGGGAGAAGAGATACGCAGTATTTT. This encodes CASSELSGRRDTQYF.

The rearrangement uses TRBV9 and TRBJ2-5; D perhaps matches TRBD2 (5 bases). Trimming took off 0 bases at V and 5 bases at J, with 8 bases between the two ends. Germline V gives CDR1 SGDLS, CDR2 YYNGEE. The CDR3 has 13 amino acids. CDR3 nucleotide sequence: TGTGCCAGCAGCGTAGACCGCGGGGAGACCCAGTACTTC. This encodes CASSVDRGETQYF.

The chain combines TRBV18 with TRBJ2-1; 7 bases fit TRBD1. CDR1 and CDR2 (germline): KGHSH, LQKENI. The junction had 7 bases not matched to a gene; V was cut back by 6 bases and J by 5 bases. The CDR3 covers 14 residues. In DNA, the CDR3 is TGTGCCAGCTCCCGACAGGGACGCAACAATGAGCAGTTCTTC. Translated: CASSRQGRNNEQFF.

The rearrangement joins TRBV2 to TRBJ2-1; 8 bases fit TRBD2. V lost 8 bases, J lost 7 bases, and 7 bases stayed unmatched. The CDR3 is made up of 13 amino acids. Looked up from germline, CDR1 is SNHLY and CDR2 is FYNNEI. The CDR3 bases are TGTGCCAGCGAGAGCGGGAGTAAAAATGAGCAGTTCTTC. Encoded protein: CASESGSKNEQFF.

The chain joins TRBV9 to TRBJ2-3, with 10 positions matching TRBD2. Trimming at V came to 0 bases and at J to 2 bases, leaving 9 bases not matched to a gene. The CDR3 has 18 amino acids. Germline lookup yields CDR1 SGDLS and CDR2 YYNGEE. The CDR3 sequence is CASSVAPGLAGVTDTQYF. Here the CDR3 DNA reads TGTGCCAGCAGCGTAGCTCCCGGGCTAGCGGGAGTCACAGATACGCAGTATTTT.

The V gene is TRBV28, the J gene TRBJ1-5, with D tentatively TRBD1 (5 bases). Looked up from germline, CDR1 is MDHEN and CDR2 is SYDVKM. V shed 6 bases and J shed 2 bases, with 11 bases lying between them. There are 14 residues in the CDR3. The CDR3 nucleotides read TGTGCCAGCAGGCAGGGAGGGGGCAATCAGCCCCAGCATTTT. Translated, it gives CASRQGGGNQPQHF.

CDR3 in amino acids: CAWSVPPGRSYF. CDR3 sequence (DNA): TGTGCCTGGAGTGTACCCCCCGGCAGGTCGTACTTC. The chain has TRBV30 and TRBJ2-7; no clear D gene. Germline V gives CDR1 GTSNPN, CDR2 SVGIG (reference sequence). The CDR3 contains 12 residues. The V end lost 0 bases, the J end lost 12 bases, and 15 bases lay between the germline ends.

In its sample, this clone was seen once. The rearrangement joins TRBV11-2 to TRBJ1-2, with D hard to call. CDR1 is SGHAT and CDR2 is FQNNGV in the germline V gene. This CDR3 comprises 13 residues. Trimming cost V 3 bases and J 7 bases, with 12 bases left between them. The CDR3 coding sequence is TGTGCCAGCAGCTTCGACTATGTTCGTGGCTACACCTTC. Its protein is CASSFDYVRGYTF. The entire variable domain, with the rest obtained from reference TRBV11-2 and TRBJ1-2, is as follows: EAGVAQSPRYKIIEKRQSVAFWCNPISGHATLYWYQQILGQGPKLLIQFQNNGVVDDSQLPKDRFSAERLKGVDSTLKIQPAKLEDSAVYLCASSFDYVRGYTFGSGTRLTVV.

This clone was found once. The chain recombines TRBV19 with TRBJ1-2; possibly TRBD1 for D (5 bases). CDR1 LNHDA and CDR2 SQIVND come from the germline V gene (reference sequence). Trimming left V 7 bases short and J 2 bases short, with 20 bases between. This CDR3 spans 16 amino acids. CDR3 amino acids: CASTLAGGTTNYGYTF. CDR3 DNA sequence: TGTGCCAGTACCCTAGCGGGAGGGACTACAAACTATGGCTACACCTTC.

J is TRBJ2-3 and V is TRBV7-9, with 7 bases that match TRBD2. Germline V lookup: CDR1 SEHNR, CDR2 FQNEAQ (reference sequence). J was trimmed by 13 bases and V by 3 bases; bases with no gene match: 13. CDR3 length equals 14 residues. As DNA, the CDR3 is TGTGCCAGCAGCTTGATCACGCGGCGGGAGATCAAGTATTTT. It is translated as CASSLITRREIKYF.

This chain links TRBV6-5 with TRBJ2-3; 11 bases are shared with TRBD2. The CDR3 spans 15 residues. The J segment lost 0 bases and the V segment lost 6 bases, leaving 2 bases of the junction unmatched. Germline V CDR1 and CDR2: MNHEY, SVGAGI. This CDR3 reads CASRLAGDSTDTQYF. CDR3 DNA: TGTGCCAGCAGACTAGCGGGGGATAGCACAGATACGCAGTATTTT.

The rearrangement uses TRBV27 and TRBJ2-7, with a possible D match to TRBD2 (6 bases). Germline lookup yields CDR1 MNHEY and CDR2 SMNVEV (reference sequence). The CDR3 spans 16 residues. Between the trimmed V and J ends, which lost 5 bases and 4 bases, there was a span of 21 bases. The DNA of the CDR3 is TGTGCCAGCAGTAAGGGAGGTCTAGCGACCGCTTACGAGCAGTACTTC. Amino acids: CASSKGGLATAYEQYF.

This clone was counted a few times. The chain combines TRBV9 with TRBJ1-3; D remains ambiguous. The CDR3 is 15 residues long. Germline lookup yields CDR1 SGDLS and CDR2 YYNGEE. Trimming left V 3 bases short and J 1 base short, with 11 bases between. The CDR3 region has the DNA TGTGCCAGCAGCGCCGGAGAGATTTCTGGAAACACCATATATTTT. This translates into CASSAGEISGNTIYF. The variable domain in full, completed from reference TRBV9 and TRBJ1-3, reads DSGVTQTPKHLITATGQRVTLRCSPRSGDLSVYWYQQSLDQGLQFLIQYYNGEERAKGNILERFSAQQFPDLHSELNLSSLELGDSALYFCASSAGEISGNTIYFGEGSWLTVV.

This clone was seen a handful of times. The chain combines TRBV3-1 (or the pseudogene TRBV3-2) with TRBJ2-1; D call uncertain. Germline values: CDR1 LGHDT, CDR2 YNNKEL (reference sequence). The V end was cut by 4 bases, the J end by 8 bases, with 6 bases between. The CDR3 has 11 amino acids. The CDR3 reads CASSLFHEQFF. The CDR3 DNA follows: TGTGCCAGCAGCCTCTTCCATGAGCAGTTCTTC.

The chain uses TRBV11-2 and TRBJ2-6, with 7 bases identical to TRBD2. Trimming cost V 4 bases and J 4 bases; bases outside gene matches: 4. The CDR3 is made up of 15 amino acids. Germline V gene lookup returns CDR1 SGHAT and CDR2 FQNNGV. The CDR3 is CASSSAGSGANVLTF. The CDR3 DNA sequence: TGTGCCAGCAGCTCAGCGGGATCCGGGGCCAACGTCCTGACTTTC.

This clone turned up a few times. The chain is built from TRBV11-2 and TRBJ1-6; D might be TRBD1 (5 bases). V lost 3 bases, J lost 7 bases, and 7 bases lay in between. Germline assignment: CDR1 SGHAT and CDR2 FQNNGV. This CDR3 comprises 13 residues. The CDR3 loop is CASSFYRNSPLHF. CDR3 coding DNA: TGTGCCAGCAGCTTCTACAGGAATTCACCCCTCCACTTT.

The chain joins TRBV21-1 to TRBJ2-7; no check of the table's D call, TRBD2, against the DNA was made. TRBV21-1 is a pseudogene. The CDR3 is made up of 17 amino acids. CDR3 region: CASTKDLGLDKPYEQYF. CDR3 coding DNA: TGTGCCAGCACCAAAGACCTGGGACTAGATAAACCCTACGAGCAGTACTTC.